This passage covers 19 T cell receptor beta chains from one sample sequenced in a study of cytomegalovirus exposure and HLA in healthy donors. The PCR was carried out with 60 Vbeta primers and 13 Jbeta primers. Sequencing used immunoSEQ multiplex PCR; TCRdb keeps in-frame clones, though not all of them. The table lists 150,000 to 200,000 clones, roughly four fifths of them singletons. What was sequenced was PBMCs. All receptors derive from a man aged 40-49 years in good health and CMV-seropositive.

The chain couples TRBV14 to TRBJ2-2; possible D gene TRBD2, 5 bases. V lost 1 base, J lost 1 base, and 13 bases lay in between. Germline lookup yields CDR1 SGHDN and CDR2 FVKESK. The CDR3 spans 17 residues. DNA for the CDR3: TGTGCCAGCAGCCAAGTTCTCGACGGGAAGAACACCGGGGAGCTGTTTTTT. It is translated as CASSQVLDGKNTGELFF.

V usage is TRBV7-2 and J usage is TRBJ1-2; D is unclear. Germline values: CDR1 SGHTA, CDR2 FQGNSA. Trimming took 0 bases from V and 5 from J, leaving 10 bases between them. The CDR3 length is 14 residues. CDR3 protein: CASSLATSNYGYTF. CDR3 DNA sequence: TGTGCCAGCAGCTTAGCAACCAGTAATTATGGCTACACCTTC.

The genes are TRBV7-9 and TRBJ1-1; the match to TRBD1 covers 7 bases. There are 14 residues in the CDR3. Germline V gene sequence: CDR1 SEHNR, CDR2 FQNEAQ (reference sequence). V dropped 5 bases and J dropped 7; count of bases not matched to a gene: 10. CDR3: CASSRSGQNFEAFF. The CDR3 DNA sequence: TGTGCCAGCAGCCGATCGGGACAGAATTTTGAAGCTTTCTTT.

This chain connects TRBV5-8 to TRBJ2-5, with TRBD1 matching over 7 bases. The CDR3 contains 14 residues. Trimming at V came to 4 bases and at J to 2 bases, leaving 5 bases not matched to a gene. Looked up from germline, CDR1 is SGHTS and CDR2 is YDEGEE. In nucleotides, the CDR3 is TGTGCCAGCAGCGAGGGACAGCCACAAGAGACCCAGTACTTC. It yields the protein CASSEGQPQETQYF.

V gene TRBV7-3 combines with J gene TRBJ2-2; tentatively, D is TRBD1 (5 bases). CDR1 SGHTA and CDR2 FQGTGA come from the germline V gene. The CDR3 runs to 12 residues. With 8 bases removed from V and 4 bases from J, the gap between germline ends came to 8 bases. This chain's CDR3 is CASGASTGELFF. In DNA, the CDR3 is TGTGCCAGCGGGGCTTCCACCGGGGAGCTGTTTTTT.

This clone has a handful of counts. The chain links TRBV18 to TRBJ2-6, with D perhaps matching TRBD1 (5 bases). The CDR3 is 21 residues long. Germline V gene sequence: CDR1 KGHSH, CDR2 LQKENI. V lost 3 bases and J 4 bases, leaving 28 bases between the germline ends. CDR3 amino acids: CASSPIRRQHGSTVGANVLTF. CDR3 nucleotides: TGTGCCAGCTCACCCATCCGGCGACAGCATGGTTCGACTGTCGGGGCCAACGTCCTGACTTTC.

This clone was seen just once. J is TRBJ2-2 and V is TRBV6-4, with D possibly matching TRBD2 (6 bases). V lost 3 bases and J lost 5, with 13 bases in between. CDR3 length: 15 amino acids. Germline CDR1 and CDR2: MRHNA and SNTAGT. The CDR3 sequence is CASSEDGRRTGELFF. The CDR3 region has the DNA TGTGCCAGCAGTGAAGACGGGAGACGAACCGGGGAGCTGTTTTTT.

In nucleotides, the CDR3 is TGTGCCAGTAGTATGATTGGGACTTCGATTTATGCTAACTATGGCTACACCTTC. Protein: CASSMIGTSIYANYGYTF. The V call is TRBV19, the J call TRBJ1-2; D is perhaps TRBD1 (5 bases). Germline V gives CDR1 LNHDA, CDR2 SQIVND (reference sequence). V gave up 3 bases and J gave up 0 bases, with 20 bases separating them. The CDR3 totals 18 residues.

The gene calls are TRBV29-1 and TRBJ2-1; TRBD2 matches 11 bases. The CDR3 length is 13 residues. CDR1 is SQVTM, CDR2 ANQGSEA, per germline. The ends lost 5 bases at V and 7 bases at J; junction bases unmatched: 4. CDR3 bases: TGCAGCGTTACCCGGACTAGCGGGAATGAGCAGTTCTTC. The encoded protein is CSVTRTSGNEQFF.

V is TRBV9 and J is TRBJ2-3, with D tentatively TRBD2 (5 bases). The CDR3 spans 14 residues. The germline V and J ends were trimmed by 0 bases and 10 bases, with 15 bases remaining between them. Germline V gene data show CDR1 as SGDLS and CDR2 as YYNGEE. In DNA form, the CDR3 reads TGTGCCAGCAGCGTAGAGGAGGAGGTCGACGCGCAGTATTTT. This translates into CASSVEEEVDAQYF.

This rearrangement joins TRBV28 to TRBJ2-7; 8 nucleotides align to TRBD1. After removal of 5 bases from V and 5 bases from J, the junction contained 14 bases not matched to a gene. Germline lookup yields CDR1 MDHEN and CDR2 SYDVKM. This CDR3 contains 16 residues. This CDR3 is CASSPQHPGGSDEQYF. In DNA form, the CDR3 reads TGTGCCAGCAGTCCCCAGCACCCAGGGGGCTCGGACGAGCAGTACTTC.

This chain connects TRBV19 to TRBJ1-2, with a tentative D call TRBD1 (6 bases). The CDR3 spans 15 residues. V shed 6 bases and J shed 0 bases, with 14 bases lying between them. Germline CDR1 LNHDA, CDR2 SQIVND (reference sequence). The CDR3 loop reads CASRTRDIANYGYTF. CDR3 in DNA: TGTGCCAGTAGAACCCGGGACATAGCTAACTATGGCTACACCTTC.

This rearrangement joins TRBV7-9 to TRBJ1-4; TRBD1 might be the D (5 bases). Germline V lookup: CDR1 SEHNR, CDR2 FQNEAQ (reference sequence). The CDR3 runs to 12 residues. V was pared by 2 bases and J by 12 bases, with 10 bases between. The CDR3 loop reads CASSLSRAQLFF. CDR3 in DNA: TGTGCCAGCAGCTTATCCAGGGCACAACTGTTTTTT. Filled out from reference TRBV7-9 and TRBJ1-4, the complete variable domain reads DTGVSQNPRHKITKRGQNVTFRCDPISEHNRLYWYRQTLGQGPEFLTYFQNEAQLEKSRLLSDRFSAERPKGSFSTLEIQRTEQGDSAMYLCASSLSRAQLFFGSGTQLSVL.

The V gene is TRBV25-1, the J gene TRBJ2-2; TRBD1 agrees at 8 bases. The CDR3 covers 16 residues. Germline CDR1 MGHDK, CDR2 SYGVNS. The V and J ends lost 4 bases and 6 bases, in that order; junction bases with no gene match: 10. The CDR3 is CASSGGQEFVPGELFF. CDR3 in DNA: TGTGCCAGCAGTGGGGGACAGGAATTTGTTCCCGGGGAGCTGTTTTTT. The complete variable domain, with remaining parts taken from reference TRBV25-1 and TRBJ2-2, reads EADIYQTPRYLVIGTGKKITLECSQTMGHDKMYWYQQDPGMELHLIHYSYGVNSTEKGDLSSESTVSRIRTEHFPLTLESARPSHTSQYLCASSGGQEFVPGELFFGEGSRLTVL.

Only one count was recorded for this clone. The rearrangement links TRBV4-1 to TRBJ1-1, with D maybe TRBD1 (5 bases). V was clipped by 3 bases and J by 1 base, with 6 bases between them. Germline-derived CDR1 and CDR2 are MGHRA and YSYEKL. The CDR3 extends over 13 amino acids. CDR3 amino acids: CASSQTANTEAFF. CDR3 nucleotide sequence: TGCGCCAGCAGCCAGACAGCGAACACTGAAGCTTTCTTT.

The chain joins TRBV11-1 to TRBJ1-1, with D perhaps TRBD1 (5 bases). CDR1 and CDR2 from the germline V gene are SGHAT and FQDESV (reference sequence). V was cut by 3 bases and J by 8 bases, with 16 bases left in between. The CDR3 is 14 amino acids. CDR3 sequence: CASSLGRGSPEAFF. The CDR3 DNA reads as TGTGCCAGCAGCTTGGGTAGGGGATCGCCCGAAGCTTTCTTT.

V gene TRBV2 combines with J gene TRBJ1-3; 7 bases align to TRBD1. Germline lookup yields CDR1 SNHLY and CDR2 FYNNEI. V trimming: 6 bases; J trimming: 0 bases; junction bases outside the gene matches: 8. The CDR3 contains 16 residues. The CDR3 region has the DNA TGTGCCAGCAGGAGAGAGACAGGGCTCTCTGGAAACACCATATATTTT. Protein product: CASRRETGLSGNTIYF.

Here the CDR3 reads CASTEQGNTGELFF. CDR3 in DNA: TGTGCCAGCACTGAACAGGGGAACACCGGGGAGCTGTTTTTT. The chain carries TRBV6-5 and TRBJ2-2; maybe TRBD1 (6 bases). This CDR3 has 14 amino acids. Germline V gives CDR1 MNHEY, CDR2 SVGAGI. V dropped 7 bases and J dropped 1 base, with 10 bases sitting between them.

This CDR3 is CASSPGLAVSYNEQFF. CDR3 nucleotides: TGTGCCAGCAGCCCGGGACTAGCGGTTTCCTACAATGAGCAGTTCTTC. The V gene is TRBV7-2, the J gene TRBJ2-1; 11 positions agree with TRBD2. Germline V lookup: CDR1 SGHTA, CDR2 FQGNSA. This CDR3 region has 16 residues. Trimming removed 5 bases from V and 1 base from J; junction bases left unmatched: 4.